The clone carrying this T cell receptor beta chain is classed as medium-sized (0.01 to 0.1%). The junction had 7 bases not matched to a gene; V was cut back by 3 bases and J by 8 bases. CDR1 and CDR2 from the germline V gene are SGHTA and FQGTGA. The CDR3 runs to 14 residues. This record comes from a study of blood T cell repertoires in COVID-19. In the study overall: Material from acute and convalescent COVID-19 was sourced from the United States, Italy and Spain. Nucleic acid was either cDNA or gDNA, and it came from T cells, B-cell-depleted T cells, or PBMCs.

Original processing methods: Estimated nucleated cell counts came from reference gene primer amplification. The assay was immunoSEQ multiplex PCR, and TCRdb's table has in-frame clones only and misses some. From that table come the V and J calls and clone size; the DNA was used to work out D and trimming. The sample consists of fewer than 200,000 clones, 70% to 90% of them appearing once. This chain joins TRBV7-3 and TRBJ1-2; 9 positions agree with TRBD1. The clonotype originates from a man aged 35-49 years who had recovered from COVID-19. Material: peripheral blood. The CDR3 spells CASSLRGQGGGYTF. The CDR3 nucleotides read TGTGCCAGCAGCTTGAGGGGACAGGGCGGAGGCTACACCTTC.